The rows below give T cell receptor beta chains drawn from one sample of a study of T cells in Graves' hyperthyroidism and ophthalmopathy. MiXCR, run by TCRdb on the multiplex PCR reads, gives a single entry per CDR3 protein. The table records some 300,000 distinct CDR3 sequences, around a fifth of them present only once. The specimen sequenced was blood. These receptors came from a man over 45 with Graves' ophthalmopathy. Each CDR3 is given with its conserved first and last residue. Clone size, where shown, is once, few, many, or a class for clones that have expanded.

j_call v_call clone_size cdr3_aa
TRBJ1-4 TRBV7-2 few CASSLAQGAGEKLFF
TRBJ2-2 TRBV2 . CATLKAGGYGAGELFF
TRBJ1-1 TRBV19 . CASSLDRFTEAFF
TRBJ2-3 TRBV5-1 . CASSFGHPDTQYF
TRBJ2-7 TRBV11-2 many CASSSENYEQYF
TRBJ2-7 TRBV7-2 few CASSLAWWEQYF
TRBJ2-1 TRBV3-1 few CASSLRYKVADNEQFF
TRBJ2-2 TRBV27 . CASSLPGLAGGNTGELFF
TRBJ1-5 TRBV18 . CASSPSGQPQHF
TRBJ1-6 TRBV11-3 few CASSLGENSPLHF
TRBJ2-1 TRBV27 . CASRREPYNEQFF
TRBJ2-3 TRBV19 few CASNGQGQGTDTQYF
TRBJ2-3 TRBV29-1 . CSVESPDTQYF
TRBJ2-7 TRBV6-1 . CASSDGGPPYEQYF
TRBJ1-4 TRBV28 . CASSSPLGQGEREKLFF
TRBJ2-7 TRBV5-1 few CASSSGLAGLNEQYF
TRBJ2-3 TRBV6-1 . CASSRGGEVADTQYF
TRBJ2-7 TRBV20-1 many CSASDRIEQYF
TRBJ2-1 TRBV30 many CAWTRPHNEQFF
TRBJ2-7 TRBV28 many CASTGEDTTYEQYF
TRBJ2-7 TRBV5-1 few CASSLDRGPGEQYF
TRBJ2-7 TRBV24-1 . CATSDQREREQYF
TRBJ2-7 TRBV2 many CASTTGQGVGEQYF
TRBJ1-2 TRBV5-1 many CASSLWAPGDGYTF
TRBJ2-3 TRBV20-1 many CSASRADTQYF
TRBJ2-7 TRBV12-3/TRBV12-4 . CASTPGLAYEQYF
TRBJ1-1 TRBV18 few CASSRNRDTEAFF
TRBJ2-1 TRBV9 . CASSVAGLTSGSRGEQFF
TRBJ1-1 TRBV30 many CAWSRSHSGVTEAFF
TRBJ2-1 TRBV15 . CATSRASLAGVGNEQFF
TRBJ2-7 TRBV27 many CASSLHTGTSTYEQYF
TRBJ1-5 TRBV6-6 . CASSYSPRNQPQHF
TRBJ1-5 TRBV9 . CASSVEGGINQPQHF
TRBJ2-7 TRBV24-1 . CAISPGQAAYEQYF
TRBJ1-1 TRBV18 many CASSPRGQGTEAFF
TRBJ2-3 TRBV20-1 few CSAGPGNSDTQYF
TRBJ2-5 TRBV18 few CGSSLSTGKETQYF
TRBJ1-6 TRBV2 many CASSAGQGSWPPLHF
TRBJ2-7 TRBV11-2 many CASSGRSGAAYEQYF
TRBJ1-1 TRBV5-1 many CASSYGQGTTEAFF
TRBJ2-3 TRBV2 many CASSEYRGRIDTQYF
TRBJ2-7 TRBV20-1 many CSASPGAHYEQYF
TRBJ1-1 TRBV27 . CASRAGGWDTEAFF
TRBJ2-1 TRBV7-3 . CASSLAGGGDYYNEQFF
TRBJ2-1 TRBV9 . CTSSVAQRGDEQFF
TRBJ1-1 TRBV12-3/TRBV12-4 many CASSQRGLVGNTEAFF